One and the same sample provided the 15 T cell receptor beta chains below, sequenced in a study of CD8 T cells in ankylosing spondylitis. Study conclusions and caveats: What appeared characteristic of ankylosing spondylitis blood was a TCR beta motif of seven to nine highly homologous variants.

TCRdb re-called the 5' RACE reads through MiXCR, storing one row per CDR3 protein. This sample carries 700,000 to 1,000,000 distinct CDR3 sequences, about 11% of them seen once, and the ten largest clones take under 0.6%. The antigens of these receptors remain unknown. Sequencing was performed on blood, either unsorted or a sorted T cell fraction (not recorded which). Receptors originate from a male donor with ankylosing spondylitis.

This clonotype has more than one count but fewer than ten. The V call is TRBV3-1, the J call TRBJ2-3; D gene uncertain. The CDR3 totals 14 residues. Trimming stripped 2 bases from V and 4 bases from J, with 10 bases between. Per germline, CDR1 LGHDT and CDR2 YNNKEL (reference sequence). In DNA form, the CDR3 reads TGTGCCAGCAGCCAATGGCAGACCTCAGATACGCAGTATTTT. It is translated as CASSQWQTSDTQYF.

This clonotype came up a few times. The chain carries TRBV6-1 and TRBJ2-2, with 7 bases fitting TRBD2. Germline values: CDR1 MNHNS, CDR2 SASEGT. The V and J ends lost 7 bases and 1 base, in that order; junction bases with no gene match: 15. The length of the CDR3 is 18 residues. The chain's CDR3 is CASILGHVGGENTGELFF. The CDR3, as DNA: TGTGCCAGCATTCTGGGGCATGTGGGAGGGGAGAACACCGGGGAGCTGTTTTTT.

The DNA of the CDR3 is TGCGCCAGCAGCGGGATTAATTCACCCCTCCACTTT. Protein product: CASSGINSPLHF. This chain uses TRBV5-1 with TRBJ1-6; no firm D call. From germline, CDR1 is SGHRS and CDR2 YFSETQ. Trimming left V 4 bases short and J 6 bases short, with 5 bases between. This CDR3 is built from 12 residues.

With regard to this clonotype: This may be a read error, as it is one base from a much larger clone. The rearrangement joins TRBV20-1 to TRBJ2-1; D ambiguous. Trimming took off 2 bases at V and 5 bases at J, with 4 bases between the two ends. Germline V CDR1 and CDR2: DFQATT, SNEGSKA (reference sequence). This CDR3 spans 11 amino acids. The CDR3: CSARRDNEQFF. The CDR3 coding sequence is TGCAGTGCTAGAAGGGACAATGAGCAGTTCTTC.

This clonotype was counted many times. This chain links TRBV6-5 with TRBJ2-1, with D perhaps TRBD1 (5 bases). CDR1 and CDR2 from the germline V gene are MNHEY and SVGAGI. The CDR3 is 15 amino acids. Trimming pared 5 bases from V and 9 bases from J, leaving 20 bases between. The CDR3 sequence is CASSHQGTPKGEQFF. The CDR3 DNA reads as TGTGCCAGCAGTCACCAGGGAACACCCAAGGGTGAGCAGTTCTTC.

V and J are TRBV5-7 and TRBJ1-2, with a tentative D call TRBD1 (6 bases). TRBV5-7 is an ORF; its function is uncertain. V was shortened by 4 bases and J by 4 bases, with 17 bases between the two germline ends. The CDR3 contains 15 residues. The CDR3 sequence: CASSIRTGLGYGYTF. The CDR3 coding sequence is TGTGCCAGCAGCATCCGTACAGGGTTGGGCTATGGCTACACCTTC.

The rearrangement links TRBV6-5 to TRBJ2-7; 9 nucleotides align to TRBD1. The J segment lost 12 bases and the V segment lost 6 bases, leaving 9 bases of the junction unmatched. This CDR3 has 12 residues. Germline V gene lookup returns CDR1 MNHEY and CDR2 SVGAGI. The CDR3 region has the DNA TGTGCCAGCAGAAACAGGGGGCGAGGGGTGTACTTC. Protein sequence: CASRNRGRGVYF.

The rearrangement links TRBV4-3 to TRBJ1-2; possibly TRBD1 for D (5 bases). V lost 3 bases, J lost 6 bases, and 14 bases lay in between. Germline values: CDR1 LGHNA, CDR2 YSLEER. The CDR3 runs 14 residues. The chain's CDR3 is CASSQLNGANGYTF. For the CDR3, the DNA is TGCGCCAGCAGCCAGCTAAATGGGGCAAATGGCTACACCTTC.

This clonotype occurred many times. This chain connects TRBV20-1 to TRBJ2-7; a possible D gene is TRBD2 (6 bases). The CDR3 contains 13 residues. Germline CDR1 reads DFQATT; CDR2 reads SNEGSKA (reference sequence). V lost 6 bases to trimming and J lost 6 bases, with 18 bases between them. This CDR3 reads CSATRPGTGEQYF. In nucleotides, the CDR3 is TGCAGTGCCACGAGACCCGGGACTGGCGAGCAGTACTTC.

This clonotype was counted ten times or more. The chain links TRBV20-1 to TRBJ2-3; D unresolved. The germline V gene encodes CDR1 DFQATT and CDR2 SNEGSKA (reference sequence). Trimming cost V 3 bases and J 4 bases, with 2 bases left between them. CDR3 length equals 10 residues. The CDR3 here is CSASADTQYF. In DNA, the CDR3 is TGCAGTGCTAGCGCAGATACGCAGTATTTT.

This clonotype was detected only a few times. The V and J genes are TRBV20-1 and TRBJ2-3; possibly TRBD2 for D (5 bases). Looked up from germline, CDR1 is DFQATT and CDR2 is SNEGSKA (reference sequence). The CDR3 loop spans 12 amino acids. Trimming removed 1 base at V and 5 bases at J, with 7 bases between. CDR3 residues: CSARASGDTQYF. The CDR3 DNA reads TGCAGTGCTAGAGCCAGCGGAGATACGCAGTATTTT.

CDR3 coding DNA: TGCAGCGTTGTTACAGGGGGCGACGGCTCCTACAATGAGCAGTTCTTC. This sequence encodes CSVVTGGDGSYNEQFF. This chain joins TRBV29-1 and TRBJ2-1, with 9 positions matching TRBD1. The trim removed 4 bases at V and 0 bases at J, leaving 7 bases unmatched. The V gene's germline CDR1 is SQVTM and CDR2 ANQGSEA. This CDR3 spans 16 amino acids.

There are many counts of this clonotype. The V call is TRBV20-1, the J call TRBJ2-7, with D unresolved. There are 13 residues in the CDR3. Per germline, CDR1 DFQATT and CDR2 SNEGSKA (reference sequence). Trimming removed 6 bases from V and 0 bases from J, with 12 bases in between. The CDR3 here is CSAPRMNSYEQYF. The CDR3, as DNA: TGCAGTGCCCCCCGGATGAACTCCTACGAGCAGTACTTC.

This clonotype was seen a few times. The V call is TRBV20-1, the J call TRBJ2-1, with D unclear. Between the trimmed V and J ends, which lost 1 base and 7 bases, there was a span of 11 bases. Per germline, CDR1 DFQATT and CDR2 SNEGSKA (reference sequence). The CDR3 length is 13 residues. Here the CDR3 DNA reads TGCAGTGCTAGAGGCGGTTTGGGTAATGAGCAGTTCTTC. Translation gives CSARGGLGNEQFF.

CDR3 amino acids: CASSPPRGLETQYF. The CDR3 DNA reads as TGTGCCAGCTCACCACCGCGGGGGTTAGAGACCCAGTACTTC. The rearrangement uses TRBV18 and TRBJ2-5, with 7 nucleotides matching TRBD2. CDR1 is KGHSH, CDR2 LQKENI, per germline. V lost 0 bases to trimming and J lost 4 bases; unmatched junction nucleotides: 2. The CDR3 extends over 14 amino acids.